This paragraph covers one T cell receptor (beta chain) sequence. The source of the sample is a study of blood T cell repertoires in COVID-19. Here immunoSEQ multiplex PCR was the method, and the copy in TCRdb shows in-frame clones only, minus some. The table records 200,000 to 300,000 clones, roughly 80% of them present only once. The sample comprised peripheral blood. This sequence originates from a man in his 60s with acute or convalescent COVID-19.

CDR3 in amino acids: CASSPLGGNPWEQYF. The CDR3 DNA sequence: TGTGCCAGCAGCCCCCTCGGAGGGAACCCCTGGGAGCAGTACTTC. V is TRBV5-5 and J is TRBJ2-7; D perhaps matches TRBD2 (6 bases). CDR3 length: 15 amino acids. The V and J ends lost 4 bases and 7 bases respectively, with 21 bases between them. Germline CDR1 and CDR2: SGHKS and YYEKEE (reference sequence).